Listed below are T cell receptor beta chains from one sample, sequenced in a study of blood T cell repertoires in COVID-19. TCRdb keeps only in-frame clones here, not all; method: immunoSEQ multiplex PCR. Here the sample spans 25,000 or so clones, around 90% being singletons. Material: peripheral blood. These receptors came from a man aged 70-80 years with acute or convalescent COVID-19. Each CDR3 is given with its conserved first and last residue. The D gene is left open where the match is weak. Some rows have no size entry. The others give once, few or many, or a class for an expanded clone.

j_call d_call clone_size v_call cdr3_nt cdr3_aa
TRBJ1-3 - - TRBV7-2 TGTGCCAGCAGCTCGCCGGGGGTAGGAAACACCATATATTTT CASSSPGVGNTIYF
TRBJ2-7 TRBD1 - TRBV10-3 TGTGCCATCAGGACAGGACAGGGGGAATACGAGCAGTACTTC CAIRTGQGEYEQYF
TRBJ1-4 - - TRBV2 TGTGCCAGCAGCCCCGGGATAGTTAATGAAAAACTGTTTTTT CASSPGIVNEKLFF
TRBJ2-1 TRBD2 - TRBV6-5 TGTGCCAGGAAACCCCAGCGGGAGACCCGGGAGCAGTTCTTC CARKPQRETREQFF
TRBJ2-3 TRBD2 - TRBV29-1 TGCAGCGGGGGGATGGGGCGGGAGACAGATACGCAGTATTTT CSGGMGRETDTQYF
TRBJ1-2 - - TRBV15 TGTGCCACCAGCAGAGAGGGGGGTTCGAGAGGCTACACCTTC CATSREGGSRGYTF
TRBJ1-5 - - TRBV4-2 TGTGCCAGCAGCCAAGAAGAACAGAATAGCAATCAGCCCCAGCATTTT CASSQEEQNSNQPQHF
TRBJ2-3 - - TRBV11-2 TGTGCCAGCAGGTCCGCGCCGGGAGCGGATACGCAGTATTTT CASRSAPGADTQYF
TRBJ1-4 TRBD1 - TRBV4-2 TGTGCCAGCAGCCAAGCCCTTAGGGGGCTAGGTGAAAAACTGTTTTTT CASSQALRGLGEKLFF
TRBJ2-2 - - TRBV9 TGTGCCAGCAGCGTGGGAATAGGACAGAACACCGGGGAGCTGTTTTTT CASSVGIGQNTGELFF
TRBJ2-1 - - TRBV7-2 TGTGCCAGCAGCTCGACTAGATACAATGAGCAGTTCTTC CASSSTRYNEQFF
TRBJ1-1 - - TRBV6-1 TGTGCCAGCAGTGAAGTGTCGAGGTTACGCACTGAAGCTTTCTTT CASSEVSRLRTEAFF
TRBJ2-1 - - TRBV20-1 TGCAGTGCTAGTTCAAGTTTCGGGCTAGCAGTCTACAATGAGCAGTTCTTC CSASSSFGLAVYNEQFF
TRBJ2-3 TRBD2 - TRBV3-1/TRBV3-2 TGTGCCAGCAGTCCTCCCTCAGCGGGAGATTGGTCGGATACGCAGTATTTT CASSPPSAGDWSDTQYF
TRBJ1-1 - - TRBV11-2 TGTGCCAGCAGCGTGTACAGGTCAGAGACTGAAGCTTTCTTT CASSVYRSETEAFF
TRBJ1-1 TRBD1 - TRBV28 TGTGCCAGCAAAACAGGGGGCCTAATGAACACTGAAGCTTTCTTT CASKTGGLMNTEAFF
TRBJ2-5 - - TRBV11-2 TGTGCCAGCAGCGAAGGGGCGGTGAGACAAGAGACCCAGTACTTC CASSEGAVRQETQYF
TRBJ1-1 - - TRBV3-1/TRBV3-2 TGTGCCAGCAGCCTATCAACAGGAGAAGCTTTCTTT CASSLSTGEAFF
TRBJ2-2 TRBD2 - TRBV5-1 TGCGCCAGCAGCTTGGATAGTGGGAGGGCCGGGGAGCTGTTTTTT CASSLDSGRAGELFF
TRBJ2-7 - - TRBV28 TGTGCCATCCGGAGGGCCAGGTCCTACGAGCAGTACTTC CAIRRARSYEQYF
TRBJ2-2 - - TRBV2 TGTGCCAGCAGTCTGGACAGAGCGAACACCGGGGAGCTGTTTTTT CASSLDRANTGELFF
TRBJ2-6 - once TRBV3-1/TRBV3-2 TGTGCCAGCAGCCTCGGACAGCTTGGATTTGACTCTGGGGCCAACGTCCTGACTTTC CASSLGQLGFDSGANVLTF
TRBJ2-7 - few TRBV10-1 TGCGCCAGCAGAGATACAGGAAACTACGAGCAGTACTTC CASRDTGNYEQYF
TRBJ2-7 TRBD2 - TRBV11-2 TGTGCCAGCAGCCTCGGGACTACCCACGAGCAGTACTTC CASSLGTTHEQYF
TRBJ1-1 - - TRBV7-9 TGTGCCAGCAGCCCCTCGCCCCATTCAGATGGCACTGAAGCTTTCTTT CASSPSPHSDGTEAFF
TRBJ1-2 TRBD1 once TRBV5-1 TGCGCCAGCAGCTTGGCCTTGTTCGGACAGGGTCCAAACTATGGCTACACCTTC CASSLALFGQGPNYGYTF
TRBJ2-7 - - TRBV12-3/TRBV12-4 TGTGCCAGCAGTTTATCAGACGAGCAGTACTTC CASSLSDEQYF
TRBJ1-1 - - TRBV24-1 TGTGCCACCAGTGACCCTTTGAACACTGAAGCTTTCTTT CATSDPLNTEAFF
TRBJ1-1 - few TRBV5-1 TGCGCCAGCAGCAAGCTTGGAGATGGGTTGGACACTGAAGCTTTCTTT CASSKLGDGLDTEAFF
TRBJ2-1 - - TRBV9 TGTGCCAGCAGCTTAGGACAGAGCAATTACAATGAGCAGTTCTTC CASSLGQSNYNEQFF
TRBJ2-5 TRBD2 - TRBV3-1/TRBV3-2 TGTGCCAGCAGCCAAGACGTCGGGCTAGCGGGAATAGAGACCCAGTACTTC CASSQDVGLAGIETQYF
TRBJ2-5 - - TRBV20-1 TGCAGTGCTAGAGGGCGGGAGACCCAGTACTTC CSARGRETQYF
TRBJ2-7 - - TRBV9 TGTGCCAGCAGCGTAGAAAGCGGACCACTTTACGAGCAGTACTTC CASSVESGPLYEQYF
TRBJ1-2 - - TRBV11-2 TGTGCCAGCAGTCTAGAGTCAGGGTCCGGCTACACCTTC CASSLESGSGYTF
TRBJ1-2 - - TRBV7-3 TGTGCCAGCAGCTTAGCAGGGAAGGGCTATGGCTACACCTTC CASSLAGKGYGYTF
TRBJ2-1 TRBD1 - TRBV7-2 TGTGCCAGCAGCTTCCGGGACAGGCGTAATGAGCAGTTCTTC CASSFRDRRNEQFF
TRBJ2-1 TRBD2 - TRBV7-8 TGTGCCAGCAGGGTACTAGCGGGGAGCTCCTACAATGAGCAGTTCTTC CASRVLAGSSYNEQFF
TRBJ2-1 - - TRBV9 TGTGCCAGCAGCGTAGTGGCGGAGTACAATGAGCAGTTCTTC CASSVVAEYNEQFF
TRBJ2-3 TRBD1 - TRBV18 TGTGCCAGCTCACCAAGGCCAGGGGGCAAAGATACGCAGTATTTT CASSPRPGGKDTQYF
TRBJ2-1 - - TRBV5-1 TGCGCCAGCAGCTTGGAGGAGATCCACAATGAGCAGTTCTTC CASSLEEIHNEQFF
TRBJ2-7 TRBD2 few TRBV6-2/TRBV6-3 TGTGCCAGCAGCTATCAAAGACTAGCGGAGAGCTCCTACGAGCAGTACTTC CASSYQRLAESSYEQYF
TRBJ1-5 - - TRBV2 TGTGCCAGCAGTGAGACAGGTGGTGGTCAGCCCCAGCATTTT CASSETGGGQPQHF
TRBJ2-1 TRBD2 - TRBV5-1 TGCGCCAGCAGCTCAAGACTAGCGGGAATCTCCTACAATGAGCAGTTCTTC CASSSRLAGISYNEQFF
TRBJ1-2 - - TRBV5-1 TGCGCCAGCAGCTCAACGACAGCTAACTATGGCTACACCTTC CASSSTTANYGYTF
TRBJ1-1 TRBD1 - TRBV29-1 TGCAGCGTTGGTATGGGGACAGGGGAGGGCATGAACACTGAAGCTTTCTTT CSVGMGTGEGMNTEAFF
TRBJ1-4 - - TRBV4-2 TGTGCCAGCAGCCAAGACCCAGCAACTAATGAAAAACTGTTTTTT CASSQDPATNEKLFF
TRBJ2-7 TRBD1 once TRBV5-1 TGCGCCAGCAGCCCATTCCCTGGGACAGACTACGAGCAGTACTTC CASSPFPGTDYEQYF
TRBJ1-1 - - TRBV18 TGTGCCAGCTCACCTCCGGGGTCTGAAGCTTTCTTT CASSPPGSEAFF
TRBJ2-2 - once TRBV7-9 TGTGCCAGCAGCTTATACAGGGAAACCGGGGAGCTGTTTTTT CASSLYRETGELFF
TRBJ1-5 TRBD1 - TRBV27 TGTGCCAATCCGGACAGGGGTGGGCAGCCCCAGCATTTT CANPDRGGQPQHF
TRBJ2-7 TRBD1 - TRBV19 TGTGCCAGTAGCCCGGGACAGGGGGTACGCGAGCAGTACTTC CASSPGQGVREQYF
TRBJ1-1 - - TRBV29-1 TGCAGCGTTGCACAGACGAAGCAGCGGGGACGAACTGAAGCTTTCTTT CSVAQTKQRGRTEAFF
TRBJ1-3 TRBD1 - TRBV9 TGTGCCAGCAGCGTCGGACAGGGGGCATCCTCTGGAAACACCATATATTTT CASSVGQGASSGNTIYF
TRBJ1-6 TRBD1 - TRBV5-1 TGCGCCAGCAGCTTGGCCAGGGGGGATAATTCACCCCTCCACTTT CASSLARGDNSPLHF
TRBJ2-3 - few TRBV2 TGTGCCAGCAGTGAGAGGCCCACAGATACGCAGTATTTT CASSERPTDTQYF
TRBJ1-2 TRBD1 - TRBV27 TGTGCCAGCAGTTTGGGACAGGGACGGGGCTATGGCTACACCTTC CASSLGQGRGYGYTF
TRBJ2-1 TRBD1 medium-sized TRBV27 TGTGCCAGCAGCGACAGGGGGTCTAACAATGAGCAGTTCTTC CASSDRGSNNEQFF
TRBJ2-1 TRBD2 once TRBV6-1 TGTGCCAGCAGTGAAGCTTTACGGGGCAGCGGGAGATCTCATGAGCAGTTCTTC CASSEALRGSGRSHEQFF
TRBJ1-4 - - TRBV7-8 TGTGCCAGCAGCTTAAGGGGAACAACTAATGAAAAACTGTTTTTT CASSLRGTTNEKLFF
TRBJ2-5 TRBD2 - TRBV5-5 TGTGCCAGCAGCTCTCCGTGGGGGGGCCAAGAGACCCAGTACTTC CASSSPWGGQETQYF